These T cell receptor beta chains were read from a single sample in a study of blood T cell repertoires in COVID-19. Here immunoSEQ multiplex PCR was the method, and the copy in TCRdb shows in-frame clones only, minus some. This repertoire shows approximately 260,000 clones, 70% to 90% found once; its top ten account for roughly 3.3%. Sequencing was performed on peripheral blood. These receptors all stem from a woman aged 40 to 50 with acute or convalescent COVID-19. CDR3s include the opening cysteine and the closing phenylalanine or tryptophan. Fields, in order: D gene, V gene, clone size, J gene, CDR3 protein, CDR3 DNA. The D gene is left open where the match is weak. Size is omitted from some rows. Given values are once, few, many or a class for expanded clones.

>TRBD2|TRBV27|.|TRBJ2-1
CASSPHTSGGYNEQFF
TGTGCCAGCAGTCCACACACTAGCGGGGGGTACAATGAGCAGTTCTTC
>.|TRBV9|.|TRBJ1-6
CASSVGLGIVPLHF
TGTGCCAGCAGCGTGGGACTGGGGATAGTACCCCTCCACTTT
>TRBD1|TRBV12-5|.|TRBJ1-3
CASGSGTGGNTIYF
TGTGCTAGTGGTTCCGGGACAGGTGGAAACACCATATATTTT
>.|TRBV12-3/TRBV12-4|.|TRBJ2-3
CASRPAGDTQYF
TGTGCCAGCAGACCCGCCGGAGATACGCAGTATTTT
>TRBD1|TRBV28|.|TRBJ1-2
CASSFRQGNGYTF
TGTGCCAGCAGTTTTCGACAGGGTAATGGCTACACCTTC
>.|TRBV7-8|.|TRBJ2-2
CASSPLGSGANTGELFF
TGTGCCAGCAGCCCCTTGGGGTCAGGGGCGAACACCGGGGAGCTGTTTTTT
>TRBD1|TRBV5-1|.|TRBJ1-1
CASSSGQGESAFF
TGCGCCAGCAGCTCGGGACAGGGTGAATCAGCTTTCTTT
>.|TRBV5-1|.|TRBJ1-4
CASSSGRGNEKLFF
TGCGCCAGCAGCTCGGGTCGGGGTAATGAAAAACTGTTTTTT
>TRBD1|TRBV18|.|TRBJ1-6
CASSTTRDSNSPLHF
TGTGCCAGCTCCACCACCCGGGACAGTAACTCACCCCTCCACTTT
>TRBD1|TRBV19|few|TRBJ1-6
CASQGTGGNSPLHF
TGTGCCTCCCAGGGGACAGGGGGTAATTCACCCCTCCACTTT
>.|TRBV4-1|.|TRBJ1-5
CASSQGQNQPQHF
TGCGCCAGCAGCCAAGGGCAAAATCAGCCCCAGCATTTT
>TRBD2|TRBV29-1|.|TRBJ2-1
CSVEDYFPGTTGQFF
TGCAGCGTTGAAGATTACTTTCCGGGGACTACGGGGCAGTTCTTC
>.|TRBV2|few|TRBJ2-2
CASTRTNTGELFF
TGTGCCAGCACCAGGACGAACACCGGGGAGCTGTTTTTT
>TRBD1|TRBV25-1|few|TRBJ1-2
CASSDSTGGGYGYTF
TGTGCCAGCAGTGATTCTACAGGGGGGGGGTATGGCTACACCTTC
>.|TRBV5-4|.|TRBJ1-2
CASSLGRPNYGYTF
TGTGCCAGCAGCTTGGGCAGGCCTAACTATGGCTACACCTTC
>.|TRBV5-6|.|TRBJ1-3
CASSLATIELIRNTIYF
TGTGCCAGCAGCTTGGCGACCATAGAACTAATAAGGAACACCATATATTTT
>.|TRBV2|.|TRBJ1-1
CASSDLSRNTEAFF
TGTGCCAGCAGTGATTTGTCCAGGAACACTGAAGCTTTCTTT
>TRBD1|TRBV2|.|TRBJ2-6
CASDSDRVKLTF
TGTGCCAGCGACTCGGACAGGGTTAAATTGACTTTC
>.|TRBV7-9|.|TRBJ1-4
CASSLGQFNEKLFF
TGTGCCAGCAGCCTTGGACAGTTTAATGAAAAACTGTTTTTT
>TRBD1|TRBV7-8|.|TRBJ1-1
CASSPTGGRVTEAFF
TGTGCCAGCAGCCCGACAGGGGGGAGAGTCACTGAAGCTTTCTTT
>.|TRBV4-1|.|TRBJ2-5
CASSPNTGNQETQYF
TGCGCCAGCAGCCCGAATACAGGGAATCAAGAGACCCAGTACTTC
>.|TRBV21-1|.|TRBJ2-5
CASSKYGLGQGYKTQYF
TGTGCCAGCAGCAAATATGGCTTGGGACAGGGGTATAAGACCCAGTACTTC
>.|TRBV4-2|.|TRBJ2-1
CASSHSGTRVYNEQFF
TGTGCCAGCAGCCATTCTGGGACAAGGGTCTACAATGAGCAGTTCTTC
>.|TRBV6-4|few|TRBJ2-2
CASSRQGGENTGELFF
TGTGCCAGCTCCCGGCAGGGGGGTGAGAACACCGGGGAGCTGTTTTTT
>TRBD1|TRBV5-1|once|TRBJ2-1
CASSPQGYYEQFF
TGCGCCAGCAGCCCACAGGGGTATTATGAGCAGTTCTTC
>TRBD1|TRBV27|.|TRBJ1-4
CASSFLGQGEKLFF
TGTGCCAGCAGTTTCCTAGGACAGGGTGAAAAACTGTTTTTT
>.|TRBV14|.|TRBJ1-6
CASSLGTPRSLHF
TGTGCCAGCAGCCTAGGGACACCTCGTTCCCTCCACTTT
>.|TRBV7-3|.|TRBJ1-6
CASSLGQLGDSPLHF
TGTGCCAGCAGCTTAGGCCAGTTGGGAGATTCACCCCTCCACTTT
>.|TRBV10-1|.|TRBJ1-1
CASSDTGLNTEAFF
TGCGCCAGCAGTGACACGGGTTTGAACACTGAAGCTTTCTTT
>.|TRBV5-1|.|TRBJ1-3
CASSSGNRGNTIYF
TGCGCCAGCAGCTCCGGGAACCGGGGAAACACCATATATTTT
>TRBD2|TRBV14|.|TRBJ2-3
CASSQDPRGARHTQYF
TGTGCCAGCAGCCAAGATCCGCGGGGGGCCCGCCATACGCAGTATTTT
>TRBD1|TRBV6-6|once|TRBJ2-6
CASSPTGEGANVLTF
TGTGCCAGCAGTCCTACAGGGGAAGGGGCCAACGTCCTGACTTTC
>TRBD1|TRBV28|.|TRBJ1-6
CASRLRGQGRNSPLHF
TGTGCCAGCAGGCTTAGGGGGCAGGGTAGAAATTCACCCCTCCACTTT
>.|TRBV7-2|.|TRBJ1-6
CASSLDWVSPLHF
TGTGCCAGCAGCCTTGACTGGGTATCACCCCTCCACTTT
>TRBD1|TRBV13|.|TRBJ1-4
CASSTWTGEEEKLFF
TGTGCCAGCAGCACCTGGACAGGAGAAGAAGAAAAACTGTTTTTT
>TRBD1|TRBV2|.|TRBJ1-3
CASRATGEFGNTIYF
TGTGCCAGCAGGGCCACAGGGGAATTTGGAAACACCATATATTTT
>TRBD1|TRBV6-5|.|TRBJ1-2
CASRPTGTAPYGYTF
TGTGCCAGCAGACCCACCGGGACAGCGCCCTATGGCTACACCTTC
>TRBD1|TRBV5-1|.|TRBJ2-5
CASSFGQGARGQETQYF
TGCGCCAGCAGCTTCGGCCAGGGGGCGCGAGGGCAAGAGACCCAGTACTTC
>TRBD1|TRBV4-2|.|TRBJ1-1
CASSYGFPTGQGMGTEAFF
TGTGCCAGCAGCTACGGTTTCCCGACGGGACAGGGGATGGGGACTGAAGCTTTCTTT
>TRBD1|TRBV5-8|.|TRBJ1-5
CASSHREGAGNQPQHF
TGTGCCAGCAGCCACCGAGAGGGGGCGGGCAATCAGCCCCAGCATTTT
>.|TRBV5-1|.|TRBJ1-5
CASSLAGGQNPSPQHF
TGCGCCAGCAGCTTGGCCGGAGGACAGAATCCATCACCCCAGCATTTT
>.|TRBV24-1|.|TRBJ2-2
CATRRGGGELFF
TGTGCCACCAGGAGGGGAGGCGGGGAGCTGTTTTTT
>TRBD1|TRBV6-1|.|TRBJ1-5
CASSEQQGDRTQPQHF
TGTGCCAGCAGCGAACAACAAGGGGACAGAACCCAGCCCCAGCATTTT
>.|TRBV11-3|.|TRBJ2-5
CASSPGQLETQYF
TGTGCCAGCAGCCCAGGACAGTTGGAGACCCAGTACTTC
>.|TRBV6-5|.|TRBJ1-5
CASSRHWREPQHF
TGTGCCAGCAGTAGACATTGGAGGGAGCCCCAGCATTTT
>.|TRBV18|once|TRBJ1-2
CASSPEQGYYGYTF
TGTGCCAGCTCCCCGGAACAGGGCTACTATGGCTACACCTTC
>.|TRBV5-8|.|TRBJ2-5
CASSPHRARGETQYF
TGTGCCAGCAGCCCCCACCGGGCCCGGGGAGAGACCCAGTACTTC
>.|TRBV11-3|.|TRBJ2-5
CASSAHRAQETQYF
TGTGCCAGCAGCGCTCACAGGGCTCAAGAGACCCAGTACTTC
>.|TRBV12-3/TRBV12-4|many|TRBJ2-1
CASKSTGDNEQFF
TGTGCCAGCAAGTCAACCGGGGACAATGAGCAGTTCTTC
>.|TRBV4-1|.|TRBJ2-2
CASSPTERRNTGELFF
TGCGCCAGCAGCCCGACGGAACGGAGGAACACCGGGGAGCTGTTTTTT
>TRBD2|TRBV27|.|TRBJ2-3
CASSLSWTSGGARDTQYF
TGTGCCAGCAGTTTATCCTGGACTAGCGGGGGGGCCCGGGATACGCAGTATTTT
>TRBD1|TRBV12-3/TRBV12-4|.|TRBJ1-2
CASSPGTVYGYTF
TGTGCCAGCAGTCCAGGGACAGTCTATGGCTACACCTTC
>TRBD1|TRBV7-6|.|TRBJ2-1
CASSLAQTGLAYNEQFF
TGTGCCAGCAGCTTAGCGCAGACAGGGTTAGCCTACAATGAGCAGTTCTTC